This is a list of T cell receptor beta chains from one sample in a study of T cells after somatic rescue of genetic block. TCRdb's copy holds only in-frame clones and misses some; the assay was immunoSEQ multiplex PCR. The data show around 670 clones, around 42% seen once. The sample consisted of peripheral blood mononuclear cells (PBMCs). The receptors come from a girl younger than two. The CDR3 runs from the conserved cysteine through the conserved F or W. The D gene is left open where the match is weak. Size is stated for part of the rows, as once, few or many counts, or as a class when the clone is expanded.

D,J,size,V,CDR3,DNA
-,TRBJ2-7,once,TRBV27,CASSYSPYEQYF,TGTGCCAGCAGTTACTCCCCCTACGAGCAGTACTTC
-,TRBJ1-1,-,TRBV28,CASSSLGARTEAFF,TGTGCCAGCAGCTCTTTGGGGGCGCGAACTGAAGCTTTCTTT
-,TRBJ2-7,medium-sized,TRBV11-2,CASSSLREQYF,TGTGCCAGCAGCTCCCTTCGGGAGCAGTACTTC
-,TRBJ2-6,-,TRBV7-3,CASSFTPSGANVLTF,TGTGCCAGCAGCTTTACCCCCTCTGGGGCCAACGTCCTGACTTTC
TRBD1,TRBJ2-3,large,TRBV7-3,CASSSLGQFRTTQYF,TGTGCCAGCAGCTCCCTGGGACAGTTTAGAACTACGCAGTATTTT
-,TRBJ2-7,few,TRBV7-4,CASSLGLTGVYEQYF,TGTGCCAGCAGCTTAGGCCTTACGGGGGTTTACGAGCAGTACTTC
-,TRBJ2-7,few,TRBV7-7,CASSPLQPPSYEQYF,TGTGCTAGCAGCCCGCTACAGCCGCCCTCCTACGAGCAGTACTTC
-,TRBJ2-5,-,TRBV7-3,CASSFGPTREQYF,TGTGCCAGCAGTTTCGGACCTACTAGGGAGCAGTACTTC
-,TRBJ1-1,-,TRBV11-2,CASSLNAAPTEAFF,TGTGCCAGCAGCTTAAATGCGGCCCCCACTGAAGCTTTCTTT
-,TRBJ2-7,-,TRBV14,CASSRRRDITYEQYF,TGTGCCAGCAGCCGACGCCGGGACATCACCTACGAGCAGTACTTC
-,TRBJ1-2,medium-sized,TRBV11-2,CASSLRGGMRYGYTF,TGTGCCAGCAGCTTAAGAGGTGGGATGCGCTATGGCTACACCTTC
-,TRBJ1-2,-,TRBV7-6,CASSLRGGMRYGYTF,TGTGCCAGCAGCTTAAGAGGTGGGATGCGCTATGGCTACACCTTC
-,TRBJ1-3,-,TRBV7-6,CASSLSQGVTIYF,TGTGCCAGCAGCTTGAGCCAGGGAGTGACCATATATTTT
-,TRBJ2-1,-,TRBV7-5,CASSLLVGGREQFF,TGTGCCAGCAGCTTATTGGTAGGGGGCCGTGAGCAGTTCTTC
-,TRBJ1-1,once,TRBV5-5,CASSLGGTPNTEAFF,TGTGCCAGCAGCTTAGGCGGGACACCGAACACTGAAGCTTTCTTT
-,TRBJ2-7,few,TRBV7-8,CASSFGPTREQYF,TGTGCCAGCAGTTTCGGACCTACTAGGGAGCAGTACTTC
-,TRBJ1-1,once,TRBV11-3,CASSLGGIPNIEAFF,TGTGCCAGCAGCTTAGGCGGGATACCGAACATTGAAGCTTTCTTT
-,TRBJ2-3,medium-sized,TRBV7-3,CASSLTSGNTDTQYF,TGTGCCAGCAGCTTAACTAGCGGAAACACAGATACGCAGTATTTT
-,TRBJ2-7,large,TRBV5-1,CASSLPRDLTPYEQYF,TGCGCCAGCAGCCTTCCCCGGGACTTAACGCCCTACGAGCAGTACTTC
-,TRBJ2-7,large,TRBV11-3,CASSLDSSYEQYF,TGTGCCAGCAGCTTAGACAGCTCCTACGAGCAGTACTTC
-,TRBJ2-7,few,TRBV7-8,CASSSTTSYEQYF,TGTGCCAGCAGCTCGACAACTTCCTACGAGCAGTACTTC
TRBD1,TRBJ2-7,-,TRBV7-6,CASSFLGTGSYEQYF,TGTGCCAGCAGTTTCCTCGGGACAGGGTCCTACGAGCAGTACTTC
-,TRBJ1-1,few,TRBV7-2,CASSPGRRGLGTEAFF,TGTGCCAGCAGCCCGGGTCGAAGGGGCTTAGGCACTGAAGCTTTCTTT
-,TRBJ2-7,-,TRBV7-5,CASSLKWAGIGEQYF,TGTGCCAGCAGCTTAAAGTGGGCCGGGATTGGCGAGCAGTACTTC
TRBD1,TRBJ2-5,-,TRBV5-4,CASSLAPGTGIEQETQYF,TGTGCCAGCAGCTTGGCCCCAGGGACAGGGATTGAACAAGAGACCCAGTACTTC
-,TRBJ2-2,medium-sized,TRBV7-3,CASSLGSATGELFF,TGTGCCAGCAGCTTAGGGTCGGCTACCGGGGAGCTGTTTTTT
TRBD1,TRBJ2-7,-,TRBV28,CASSFLGTGSYEQYF,TGTGCCAGCAGTTTCCTCGGGACAGGGTCCTACGAGCAGTACTTC